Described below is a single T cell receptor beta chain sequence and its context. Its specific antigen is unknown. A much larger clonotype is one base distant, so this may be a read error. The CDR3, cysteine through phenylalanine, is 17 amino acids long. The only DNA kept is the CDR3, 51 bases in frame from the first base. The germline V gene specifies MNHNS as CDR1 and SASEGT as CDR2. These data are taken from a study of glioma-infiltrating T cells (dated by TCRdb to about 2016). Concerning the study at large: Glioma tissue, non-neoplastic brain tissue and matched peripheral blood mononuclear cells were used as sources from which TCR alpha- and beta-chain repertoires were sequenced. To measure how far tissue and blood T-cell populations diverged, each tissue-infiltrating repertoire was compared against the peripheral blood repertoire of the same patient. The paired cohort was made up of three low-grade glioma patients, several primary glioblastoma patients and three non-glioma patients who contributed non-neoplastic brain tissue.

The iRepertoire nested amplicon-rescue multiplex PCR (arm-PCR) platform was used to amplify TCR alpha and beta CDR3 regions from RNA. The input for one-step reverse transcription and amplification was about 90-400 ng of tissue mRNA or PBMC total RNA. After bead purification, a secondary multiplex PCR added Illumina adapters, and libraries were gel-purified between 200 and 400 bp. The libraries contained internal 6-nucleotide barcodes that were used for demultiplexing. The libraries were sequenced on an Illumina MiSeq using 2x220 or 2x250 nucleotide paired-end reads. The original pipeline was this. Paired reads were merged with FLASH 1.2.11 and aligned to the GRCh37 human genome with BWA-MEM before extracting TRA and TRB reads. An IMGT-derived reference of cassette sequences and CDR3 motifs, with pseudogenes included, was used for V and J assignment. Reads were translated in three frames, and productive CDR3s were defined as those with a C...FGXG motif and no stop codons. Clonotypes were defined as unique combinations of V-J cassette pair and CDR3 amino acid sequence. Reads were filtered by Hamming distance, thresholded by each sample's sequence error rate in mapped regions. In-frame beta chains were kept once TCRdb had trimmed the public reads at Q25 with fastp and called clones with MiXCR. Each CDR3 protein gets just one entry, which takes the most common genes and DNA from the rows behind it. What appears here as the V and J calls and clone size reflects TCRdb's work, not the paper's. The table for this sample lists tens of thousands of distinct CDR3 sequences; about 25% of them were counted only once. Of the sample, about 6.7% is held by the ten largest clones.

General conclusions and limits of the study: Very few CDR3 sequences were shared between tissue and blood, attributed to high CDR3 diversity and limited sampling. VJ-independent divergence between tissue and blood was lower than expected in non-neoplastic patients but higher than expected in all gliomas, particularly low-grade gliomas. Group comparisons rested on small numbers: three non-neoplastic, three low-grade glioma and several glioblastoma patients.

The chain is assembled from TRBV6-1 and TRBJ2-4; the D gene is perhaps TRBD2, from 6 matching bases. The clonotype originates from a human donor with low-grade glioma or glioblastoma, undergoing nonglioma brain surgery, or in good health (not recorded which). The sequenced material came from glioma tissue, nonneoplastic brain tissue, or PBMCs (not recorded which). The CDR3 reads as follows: CANSAAGGGLAKNIQYF. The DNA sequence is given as TGTGCCAACAGTGCCGCGGGTGGGGGGTTAGCCAAAAACATTCAGTACTTC.